Listed here are 26 T cell receptor beta chains from one sample, sequenced in a study of CD4 T cell repertoires in COVID-19. The data were produced by immunoSEQ multiplex PCR, yet TCRdb's version contains in-frame clones alone and is incomplete. The table lists some 71,000 clones, 83% of them singletons, with roughly 0.58% in the top ten. The source was CD4+ T cells from peripheral blood, collected after recovery from COVID-19. The receptors come from a human donor who had COVID-19.

The chain carries TRBV12-3 or TRBV12-4 and TRBJ1-1; D gene unclear. CDR3 size: 13 residues. Deletions cut 3 bases from V and 2 bases from J, with 7 bases between. CDR3 protein: CASSFNPNTEAFF. The CDR3 DNA sequence: TGTGCCAGCAGTTTTAATCCAAACACTGAAGCTTTCTTT.

The chain uses TRBV5-1 and TRBJ1-1; tentative D call: TRBD1 (6 bases). V dropped 4 bases and J dropped 8 bases, with 15 bases sitting between them. CDR1 is SGHRS, CDR2 YFSETQ, per germline. The CDR3 runs to 13 residues. The CDR3 protein is CASSLRQDTEAFF. CDR3 nucleotides: TGCGCCAGCAGCCTCCGACAGGATACAGAAGCTTTCTTT.

The V gene is TRBV28, the J gene TRBJ1-2, with D perhaps TRBD1 (5 bases). CDR3 length: 13 residues. Trimming removed 6 bases from V and 5 bases from J, with 13 bases in between. Germline lookup yields CDR1 MDHEN and CDR2 SYDVKM. CDR3 protein: CASSEGQLYGYTF. CDR3 in DNA: TGTGCCAGCAGCGAGGGGCAGCTATATGGCTACACCTTC.

V is TRBV2 and J is TRBJ1-4; TRBD1 matches at 8 bases. The CDR3 is 13 amino acids. Germline CDR1 reads SNHLY; CDR2 reads FYNNEI. J gave up 12 bases and V 5 bases, and 8 bases lay outside the gene matches. The DNA for the CDR3 is TGTGCCAGCAGTCCACAGGGGGGTTACGAACTGTTTTTT. It codes for CASSPQGGYELFF.

J is TRBJ2-2 and V is TRBV7-3; 7 bases fit TRBD1. J gave up 0 bases and V 5 bases, and 9 bases lay outside the gene matches. Germline loops: CDR1 SGHTA, CDR2 FQGTGA. The CDR3 covers 17 residues. Here the CDR3 DNA reads TGTGCCAGCAGCGTCTCTACCGGGACAGCGAACACCGGGGAGCTGTTTTTT. Amino acid sequence: CASSVSTGTANTGELFF.

The chain joins TRBV5-1 to TRBJ1-5; 7 nucleotides agree with TRBD1. Per germline, CDR1 SGHRS and CDR2 YFSETQ. Trimming at V came to 0 bases and at J to 7 bases, leaving 7 bases not matched to a gene. The CDR3 runs 15 residues. CDR3 sequence (DNA): TGCGCCAGCAGCTTGGCCCCAGGGGGGTGGCAGCCCCAGCATTTT. Protein sequence: CASSLAPGGWQPQHF.

The CDR3 is CSVDGTGGSYEQYF. For the CDR3, the DNA is TGCAGCGTTGACGGGACAGGGGGGTCCTACGAGCAGTACTTC. This chain joins TRBV29-1 and TRBJ2-7; 11 bases are a match to TRBD1. The germline V gene has CDR1 SQVTM and CDR2 ANQGSEA. Trimming cost V 3 bases and J 1 base; bases outside gene matches: 2. The CDR3 runs to 14 residues.

This sequence joins TRBV18 and TRBJ1-6; TRBD1 matches 8 bases. The CDR3 length is 15 residues. The V segment lost 4 bases and the J segment 13 bases; nucleotides outside the gene matches: 12. Germline V gene sequence: CDR1 KGHSH, CDR2 LQKENI. The CDR3 region is CASSLSRDRSVPLHF. CDR3 bases: TGTGCCAGCTCACTGTCCCGGGACAGGAGTGTTCCCCTCCACTTT. Combining the CDR3 with reference TRBV18 and TRBJ1-6 gives the whole variable domain NAGVMQNPRHLVRRRGQEARLRCSPMKGHSHVYWYRQLPEEGLKFMVYLQKENIIDESGMPKERFSAEFPKEGPSILRIQQVVRGDSAAYFCASSLSRDRSVPLHFGNGTRLTVT.

The chain is built from TRBV9 and TRBJ2-5; the match to TRBD2 covers 8 bases. Per the germline V gene, CDR1 is SGDLS and CDR2 is YYNGEE. This CDR3 spans 17 amino acids. V was clipped by 0 bases and J by 4 bases; unmatched bases: 11. The CDR3 region is CASSVGAGGGRGETQYF. CDR3 bases: TGTGCCAGCAGCGTAGGGGCGGGAGGCGGCCGTGGAGAGACCCAGTACTTC. The variable domain in full, completed from reference TRBV9 and TRBJ2-5, reads DSGVTQTPKHLITATGQRVTLRCSPRSGDLSVYWYQQSLDQGLQFLIQYYNGEERAKGNILERFSAQQFPDLHSELNLSSLELGDSALYFCASSVGAGGGRGETQYFGPGTRLLVL.

The chain is built from TRBV28 and TRBJ2-7, with 11 bases aligning to TRBD2. V lost 4 bases, J lost 6 bases, and 8 bases stayed unmatched. The CDR3 totals 15 residues. Germline V CDR1 and CDR2: MDHEN, SYDVKM. CDR3 nucleotides: TGTGCCAGCAGTTATCGGGCTAGCGGGAGGCGCGAGCAGTACTTC. This gives the protein CASSYRASGRREQYF.

The V gene is TRBV5-1, the J gene TRBJ2-7, with D perhaps assigned TRBD1 or TRBD2 (6 bases each). V was cut by 0 bases and J by 4 bases, with 11 bases left in between. The CDR3 sequence is 14 residues long. CDR1 and CDR2 from the germline V gene are SGHRS and YFSETQ. DNA of the CDR3: TGCGCCAGCAGCTTGGAGCCGGGGGCATACGAGCAGTACTTC. Its translation: CASSLEPGAYEQYF.

This chain joins TRBV28 and TRBJ1-2, with a possible D match to TRBD1 (5 bases). In germline, CDR1 is MDHEN, CDR2 SYDVKM. This CDR3 has 13 amino acids. V dropped 6 bases and J dropped 6 bases, with 14 bases sitting between them. The CDR3 loop is CASSLEAGNGYTF. The CDR3 coding sequence is TGTGCCAGCAGCCTTGAGGCAGGGAATGGCTACACCTTC.

This chain uses TRBV6-5 with TRBJ2-1, with D possibly being TRBD1 (6 bases). The germline CDR1 and CDR2 sequences are MNHEY and SVGAGI. The CDR3 is 14 amino acids. Trimming stripped 6 bases from V and 6 bases from J, with 15 bases between. Here the CDR3 DNA reads TGTGCCAGCAGGGCAGGGGTTCCCTCCAATGAGCAGTTCTTC. Translated: CASRAGVPSNEQFF.

This chain links TRBV6-5 with TRBJ1-4; TRBD1 agrees at 8 bases. Looked up from germline, CDR1 is MNHEY and CDR2 is SVGAGI. J gave up 7 bases and V 8 bases, and 12 bases lay outside the gene matches. The CDR3 is 15 amino acids. The CDR3 DNA reads TGTGCCAGCTTGGGGCGGCAGGGGGCCGGTGAAAAACTGTTTTTT. Its translation is CASLGRQGAGEKLFF.

The J gene is TRBJ1-4, the V gene TRBV29-1; possibly TRBD1 for D (6 bases). This CDR3 spans 11 amino acids. With 7 bases removed from V and 3 bases from J, the gap between germline ends came to 6 bases. In germline, CDR1 is SQVTM, CDR2 ANQGSEA. The CDR3 here is CSGTANEKLFF. CDR3 in DNA: TGCAGCGGGACAGCTAATGAAAAACTGTTTTTT.

This clone came up once. The chain recombines TRBV23-1 with TRBJ2-2; 7 bases line up with TRBD1. TRBV23-1 is an ORF, and what it does is uncertain. The V and J ends lost 2 bases and 3 bases, in that order; junction bases with no gene match: 9. This CDR3 spans 17 amino acids. CDR3 sequence (DNA): TGCGCCAGCAGTCAAAAGGGGGCACACCAATACACCGGGGAGCTGTTTTTT. Amino acids: CASSQKGAHQYTGELFF.

In its sample, this clone was seen once. The chain combines TRBV7-9 with TRBJ2-5; D is perhaps TRBD1 or TRBD2 (5 bases each). CDR1 is SEHNR and CDR2 is FQNEAQ in the germline V gene (reference sequence). CDR3 length equals 12 residues. The ends were cut back, 6 bases at V and 5 bases at J, with 10 bases in the middle. The CDR3 spells CASRGEGETQYF. CDR3 in DNA: TGTGCCAGCAGGGGAGAGGGGGAGACCCAGTACTTC.

The chain has TRBV3-1 (or the pseudogene TRBV3-2) and TRBJ1-1; D is uncertain. V was clipped by 1 base and J by 6 bases, with 12 bases between them. Per the germline V gene, CDR1 is LGHDT and CDR2 is YNNKEL (reference sequence). This CDR3 comprises 14 residues. CDR3 nucleotide sequence: TGTGCCAGCAGCCAAGCCTCCGGACGCTCTGAAGCTTTCTTT. Protein: CASSQASGRSEAFF.

A remark on this clone: No conserved phenylalanine or tryptophan is present at the end of the CDR3, so a read error is the likely explanation. It is unclear where the CDR3 begins or ends on the DNA, so no DNA is shown, and the CDR3 is as TCRdb lists it. The gene calls are TRBV12-2 and TRBJ2-7. TRBV12-2 is labeled a pseudogene. The CDR3 sequence runs 9 residues, both termini included. The CDR3 sequence: CASRLVPVG.

The V gene is TRBV2, the J gene TRBJ1-2; 7 bases are shared with TRBD1. This CDR3 contains 13 residues. The junction had 7 bases not matched to a gene; V was cut back by 8 bases and J by 4 bases. Germline V gene data show CDR1 as SNHLY and CDR2 as FYNNEI. The CDR3 DNA reads as TGTGCCAGCGCCGGACAGGTGGTCTATGGCTACACCTTC. Translation: CASAGQVVYGYTF.

At least ten counts were recorded for this clone. The chain employs TRBV19 and TRBJ2-1, with D possibly matching TRBD2 (6 bases). CDR3 length: 14 residues. Trimming removed 4 bases from V and 7 bases from J, with 14 bases in between. Per germline, CDR1 LNHDA and CDR2 SQIVND (reference sequence). The CDR3 is CASSTPGLQNEQFF. CDR3 coding DNA: TGTGCCAGTAGTACCCCGGGACTCCAGAATGAGCAGTTCTTC.

This clone appeared a few times. The J gene is TRBJ1-2, the V gene TRBV7-9; unclear D gene. The CDR3 has 13 amino acids. V lost 5 bases, J lost 6 bases, and 13 bases lay in between. The germline V gene encodes CDR1 SEHNR and CDR2 FQNEAQ (reference sequence). The CDR3 DNA reads as TGTGCCAGCAGCCCCCGCCGGGCGGATGGCTACACCTTC. Its protein is CASSPRRADGYTF.

The chain employs TRBV19 and TRBJ1-4, with a tentative D call TRBD1 (6 bases). The length of the CDR3 is 17 residues. V was cut by 4 bases and J by 7 bases, with 22 bases left in between. Germline V gene data show CDR1 as LNHDA and CDR2 as SQIVND (reference sequence). CDR3 amino acids: CASSNSPRGRGGEKLFF. DNA for the CDR3: TGTGCCAGTAGTAATTCCCCCCGGGGGCGCGGAGGTGAAAAACTGTTTTTT.

The DNA of the CDR3 is TGTGCCAGCAGTTACCTACAGGGTGGTGGCTACACCTTC. Amino acids: CASSYLQGGGYTF. The V call is TRBV6-2 or TRBV6-3, the J call TRBJ1-2, with a tentative D call TRBD1 (6 bases). From germline, CDR1 is MNHEY and CDR2 SVGEGT. This CDR3 region has 13 residues. V was shortened by 2 bases and J by 7 bases, with 11 bases between the two germline ends.

The chain recombines TRBV2 with TRBJ1-3; a weak D match, TRBD1 (6 bases). Germline lookup yields CDR1 SNHLY and CDR2 FYNNEI. The CDR3 runs 16 residues. The V gene lost 5 bases and the J gene lost 3 bases, with 17 bases spanning the gap. CDR3 protein: CASSLQGLTVGNTIYF. The CDR3 DNA sequence: TGTGCCAGCAGTTTACAGGGTCTTACGGTTGGAAACACCATATATTTT.

V is TRBV6-5 and J is TRBJ2-7; D gene uncertain. The germline V gene encodes CDR1 MNHEY and CDR2 SVGAGI. The CDR3 is 14 residues long. Trimming pared 0 bases from V and 6 bases from J, leaving 12 bases between. The CDR3 here is CASSYSRNRGEQYF. For the CDR3, the DNA is TGTGCCAGCAGTTACTCCCGGAACCGTGGCGAGCAGTACTTC.